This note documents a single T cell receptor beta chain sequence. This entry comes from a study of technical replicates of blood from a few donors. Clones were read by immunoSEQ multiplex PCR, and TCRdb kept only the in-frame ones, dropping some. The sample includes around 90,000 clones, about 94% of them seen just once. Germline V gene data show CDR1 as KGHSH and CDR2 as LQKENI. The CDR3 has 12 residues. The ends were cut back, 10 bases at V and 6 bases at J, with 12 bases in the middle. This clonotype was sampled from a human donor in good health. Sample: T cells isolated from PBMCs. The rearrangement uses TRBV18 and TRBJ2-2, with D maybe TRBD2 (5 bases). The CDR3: CATPGVAGELFF. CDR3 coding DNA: TGTGCCACCCCCGGGGTGGCCGGGGAGCTGTTTTTT.